The 23 T cell receptor beta chains below all came from one sample that was sequenced in a study of shared clonotypes between healthy human individuals. The protocol was immunoSEQ multiplex PCR, while the TCRdb copy is restricted to in-frame clones and leaves out a portion. The sample has about 1.1 million clones; 70% to 80% are singletons. Sequencing used memory CD4+ T cells from PBMCs. Described subset: CD45RA-negative fraction. These receptors originate from a man aged 18 to 29 in good health. Some clones in this sample may be carry-over from other donors' samples.

Points on this clone: The same CDR3 can be traced to other DNA sequences in this sample. The chain employs TRBV5-1 and TRBJ2-1, with 9 nucleotides matching TRBD1. CDR1 is SGHRS and CDR2 is YFSETQ in the germline V gene. J lost 4 bases, V lost 0 bases, and 2 bases had no gene match. This CDR3 comprises 15 residues. CDR3 sequence: CASSLGGQGYNEQFF. The CDR3 region has the DNA TGCGCCAGCAGCTTGGGGGGACAGGGTTACAATGAGCAGTTCTTC. The full variable domain, with the rest looked up from reference TRBV5-1 and TRBJ2-1, is KAGVTQTPRYLIKTRGQQVTLSCSPISGHRSVSWYQQTPGQGLQFLFEYFSETQRNKGNFPGRFSGRQFSNSRSEMNVSTLELGDSALYLCASSLGGQGYNEQFFGPGTRLTVL.

The chain is built from TRBV9 and TRBJ2-7, with TRBD1 matching over 10 bases. Germline V gene sequence: CDR1 SGDLS, CDR2 YYNGEE. The CDR3 is 15 residues long. The J segment lost 0 bases and the V segment lost 3 bases, leaving 3 bases of the junction unmatched. The CDR3 DNA sequence: TGTGCCAGCAGCGCCCGGGACAGGGGCTCCTACGAGCAGTACTTC. It is translated as CASSARDRGSYEQYF.

The chain combines TRBV28 with TRBJ2-3; D remains unclear. This CDR3 is built from 13 residues. The V and J ends lost 3 bases and 6 bases respectively, with 10 bases between them. Germline values: CDR1 MDHEN, CDR2 SYDVKM. CDR3 DNA: TGTGCCAGCAGTTTTGGCCCTGAGGATACGCAGTATTTT. This codes for CASSFGPEDTQYF.

The V gene is TRBV18, the J gene TRBJ2-1; D unclear. Germline V gives CDR1 KGHSH, CDR2 LQKENI. V lost 3 bases and J 0 bases, leaving 12 bases between the germline ends. The CDR3 spans 16 residues. The CDR3 loop reads CASSPRQPSSYNEQFF. The CDR3 DNA is TGTGCCAGCTCACCCCGACAACCGAGCTCCTACAATGAGCAGTTCTTC.

V is TRBV28 and J is TRBJ2-1; tentatively, D is TRBD1 (7 bases). With 7 bases removed from V and 8 bases from J, the gap between germline ends came to 18 bases. Germline V lookup: CDR1 MDHEN, CDR2 SYDVKM. The CDR3 has 14 amino acids. The DNA for the CDR3 is TGTGCCAGCACCGGAGGGGGCGCGTTATATGAGCAGTTCTTC. Translated: CASTGGGALYEQFF.

This clone showed up just a few times. V usage is TRBV5-1 and J usage is TRBJ2-7; the D call may be TRBD1 or TRBD2 (5 bases each). The CDR3 runs 14 residues. The germline V gene encodes CDR1 SGHRS and CDR2 YFSETQ. The V and J ends lost 4 bases and 2 bases respectively, with 13 bases between them. The CDR3 reads CASSTGTATYEQYF. For the CDR3, the DNA is TGCGCCAGCAGCACCGGGACGGCCACCTACGAGCAGTACTTC.

The V and J genes are TRBV30 and TRBJ1-2, with no clear D. The germline V and J ends were trimmed by 3 bases and 3 bases, with 14 bases remaining between them. The germline gives CDR1 GTSNPN, CDR2 SVGIG (reference sequence). The CDR3 contains 14 residues. The CDR3 DNA reads as TGTGCCTGGAGAAGGCAATCGGGTTACTATGGCTACACCTTC. Translating gives CAWRRQSGYYGYTF.

The chain employs TRBV30 and TRBJ2-3; D is possibly TRBD2 (6 bases). Germline lookup yields CDR1 GTSNPN and CDR2 SVGIG (reference sequence). The V gene lost 1 base and the J gene lost 11 bases, with 10 bases spanning the gap. The CDR3 is 11 residues long. The CDR3 bases are TGTGCCTGGAGTGGTGCGGGGCAGCAGTATTTT. This sequence encodes CAWSGAGQQYF.

This clone was counted once. This sequence joins TRBV20-1 and TRBJ1-2; D unclear. The germline gives CDR1 DFQATT, CDR2 SNEGSKA (reference sequence). This CDR3 is built from 11 residues. With 3 bases removed from V and 7 bases from J, the gap between germline ends came to 9 bases. As DNA, the CDR3 is TGCAGTGCTAGTGCTACCCCTGGCTACACCTTC. Translation gives CSASATPGYTF.

The chain is built from TRBV5-4 and TRBJ1-3, with D tentatively TRBD1 (6 bases). The V and J ends lost 4 bases and 0 bases respectively, with 17 bases between them. The length of the CDR3 is 17 residues. Per germline, CDR1 SGHNT and CDR2 YYREEE (reference sequence). The CDR3: CASSGGTSLLSGNTIYF. The CDR3 DNA reads as TGTGCCAGCAGCGGCGGGACAAGTCTCCTCTCTGGAAACACCATATATTTT.

J is TRBJ2-7 and V is TRBV9; 7 bases align to TRBD2. The CDR3 covers 15 residues. Germline V gene sequence: CDR1 SGDLS, CDR2 YYNGEE. V trimming: 0 bases; J trimming: 1 base; junction bases outside the gene matches: 4. The CDR3 sequence is CASSVDGGGSYEQYF. The CDR3 region has the DNA TGTGCCAGCAGCGTAGACGGGGGAGGGTCCTACGAGCAGTACTTC. Complete variable domain (other parts from reference TRBV9 and TRBJ2-7): DSGVTQTPKHLITATGQRVTLRCSPRSGDLSVYWYQQSLDQGLQFLIQYYNGEERAKGNILERFSAQQFPDLHSELNLSSLELGDSALYFCASSVDGGGSYEQYFGPGTRLTVT.

The chain recombines TRBV4-2 with TRBJ2-1; D unresolved. In germline, CDR1 is LGHNA, CDR2 YNFKEQ. V shed 0 bases and J shed 3 bases, with 6 bases lying between them. The CDR3 runs 14 residues. CDR3 sequence reads: CASSQDTSYNEQFF. The CDR3 DNA reads as TGTGCCAGCAGCCAAGACACGAGCTACAATGAGCAGTTCTTC.

The V gene is TRBV6-4, the J gene TRBJ2-3; TRBD2 agrees at 7 bases. V trimming: 5 bases; J trimming: 2 bases; junction bases outside the gene matches: 10. Germline lookup yields CDR1 MRHNA and CDR2 SNTAGT. The CDR3 is 16 residues long. CDR3 in DNA: TGTGCCAGCAGTCTTTCTTCTAGCGGCCACACAGATACGCAGTATTTT. It codes for CASSLSSSGHTDTQYF.

The V call is TRBV4-1, the J call TRBJ1-1; a possible D gene is TRBD1 (6 bases). CDR1 is MGHRA and CDR2 is YSYEKL in the germline V gene. The CDR3 consists of 15 residues. The V end lost 0 bases, the J end lost 7 bases, and 15 bases lay between the germline ends. The CDR3 DNA reads TGCGCCAGCAGCCAAGATCCGGGGGCTGTGGGTGAAGCTTTCTTT. It specifies CASSQDPGAVGEAFF.

The chain combines TRBV2 with TRBJ2-2; 13 bases fit TRBD2. Germline V gene lookup returns CDR1 SNHLY and CDR2 FYNNEI. V lost 6 bases to trimming and J lost 7 bases; unmatched junction nucleotides: 8. The CDR3 is 16 residues long. The CDR3 DNA follows: TGTGCCAGCAGGGAGGGACTAGCGGGACGGGACGGGGAGCTGTTTTTT. Amino acids: CASREGLAGRDGELFF.

This clone was seen many times. The V call is TRBV9, the J call TRBJ2-1; D may be TRBD1 (6 bases). The V and J ends lost 0 bases and 3 bases respectively, with 10 bases between them. Looked up from germline, CDR1 is SGDLS and CDR2 is YYNGEE. The CDR3 consists of 15 residues. Here the CDR3 DNA reads TGTGCCAGCAGCGTAGACGGACAGTACTACAATGAGCAGTTCTTC. This encodes CASSVDGQYYNEQFF.

V and J are TRBV30 and TRBJ2-1; TRBD2 matches 11 bases. CDR1 and CDR2 from the germline V gene are GTSNPN and SVGIG (reference sequence). CDR3 size: 17 residues. Losses at the gene ends were 2 bases for V and 6 bases for J; bases not matched to a gene: 12. The chain's CDR3 is CAWSQRDKLAGVNEQFF. CDR3 in DNA: TGTGCCTGGAGTCAAAGGGATAAACTAGCGGGAGTCAATGAGCAGTTCTTC.

The J gene is TRBJ1-5, the V gene TRBV18, with a weak D call TRBD1 (6 bases). Deletions cut 2 bases from V and 7 bases from J, with 15 bases between. Germline V CDR1 and CDR2: KGHSH, LQKENI. The CDR3 loop spans 15 amino acids. The CDR3 nucleotides are TGTGCCAGCTCACCAGCAGGAACAGGGCGGCAGCCCCAGCATTTT. Its protein is CASSPAGTGRQPQHF. The variable domain in full, completed from reference TRBV18 and TRBJ1-5, reads NAGVMQNPRHLVRRRGQEARLRCSPMKGHSHVYWYRQLPEEGLKFMVYLQKENIIDESGMPKERFSAEFPKEGPSILRIQQVVRGDSAAYFCASSPAGTGRQPQHFGDGTRLSIL.

As for this clone: This may come from a read error, since a much larger clone is one base off. The J gene is TRBJ2-3, the V gene TRBV11-1; D is uncertain. Trimming stripped 5 bases from V and 0 bases from J, with 6 bases between. The V gene's germline CDR1 is SGHAT and CDR2 FQDESV (reference sequence). The CDR3 has 13 residues. CDR3: CASSADSTDTQYF. CDR3 nucleotides: TGTGCCAGCAGCGCGGACAGCACAGATACGCAGTATTTT.

This clone was picked up a small number of times. V gene TRBV7-9 combines with J gene TRBJ2-7; TRBD1 matches 9 bases. The length of the CDR3 is 14 residues. The V gene end was trimmed by 2 bases and the J gene end by 5 bases; junction bases not matched to a gene: 4. The germline CDR1 and CDR2 sequences are SEHNR and FQNEAQ (reference sequence). CDR3 residues: CASSLWTGVDEQYF. CDR3 DNA: TGTGCCAGCAGCTTATGGACAGGGGTGGACGAGCAGTACTTC.

The chain links TRBV5-1 to TRBJ2-5; D is unresolved. V dropped 0 bases and J dropped 14 bases, with 14 bases sitting between them. Germline values: CDR1 SGHRS, CDR2 YFSETQ. This CDR3 spans 12 amino acids. CDR3 residues: CASSLVGSPPYF. The CDR3 DNA reads TGCGCCAGCAGCTTGGTGGGCAGCCCACCCTACTTC.

The genes are TRBV9 and TRBJ2-5; a weak D match, TRBD1 (6 bases). This CDR3 spans 14 amino acids. Looked up from germline, CDR1 is SGDLS and CDR2 is YYNGEE. V gave up 0 bases and J gave up 4 bases, with 10 bases separating them. The CDR3 region is CASSVGRGRETQYF. In DNA form, the CDR3 reads TGTGCCAGCAGCGTAGGCAGGGGACGAGAGACCCAGTACTTC.

This clone occurred a few times. Within the sample, other DNA sequences also encode this same CDR3. This chain links TRBV28 with TRBJ2-7; 9 nucleotides align to TRBD1. The V segment lost 3 bases and the J segment 3 bases; nucleotides outside the gene matches: 3. Germline loops: CDR1 MDHEN, CDR2 SYDVKM. The CDR3 is 14 amino acids. CDR3 DNA sequence: TGTGCCAGCAGTTTGGGGGACAGGGTCTACGAGCAGTACTTC. Translating gives CASSLGDRVYEQYF.